What follows are 24 T cell receptor beta chains derived from one specimen sequenced in a study of a mutant IDH1 vaccine in newly diagnosed glioma. The antigens for these receptors are not known. Documented time point: week 35, safety follow-up. Mutant IDH1 20-mer peptide, at 300 ug, made up each vaccine dose, with topical imiquimod. The data were produced by immunoSEQ multiplex PCR, yet TCRdb's version contains in-frame clones alone and is incomplete. Altogether about 54,000 clones are present, around 80% being singletons, with the ten largest covering approximately 4.5%. This sample comprised PBMCs, obtained from a glioma patient whose treatment included an IDH1 peptide vaccine. Receptors were obtained from a woman under 30 with glioma.

The rearrangement joins TRBV10-2 to TRBJ1-3, with D perhaps matching TRBD1 (6 bases). This CDR3 region has 15 residues. Between the trimmed V and J ends, which lost 5 bases and 6 bases, there was a span of 17 bases. Germline V gene data show CDR1 as WSHSY and CDR2 as SAAADI. This CDR3 reads CASSRGVGAQNTIYF. The CDR3 DNA reads as TGCGCCAGCAGTCGGGGCGTGGGGGCGCAAAACACCATATATTTT.

V and J are TRBV27 and TRBJ1-1, with D possibly being TRBD1 (6 bases). Trimming removed 3 bases from V and 0 bases from J, with 14 bases in between. This CDR3 is built from 16 residues. Per the germline V gene, CDR1 is MNHEY and CDR2 is SMNVEV (reference sequence). The CDR3 spells CASSFTGQFMNTEAFF. DNA of the CDR3: TGTGCCAGCAGTTTCACCGGACAGTTCATGAACACTGAAGCTTTCTTT.

This chain links TRBV19 with TRBJ2-6; D might be TRBD2 (6 bases). The CDR3 spans 16 residues. Deletions cut 10 bases from V and 2 bases from J, with 18 bases between. In germline, CDR1 is LNHDA, CDR2 SQIVND (reference sequence). The DNA of the CDR3 is TGTGCCACCCGAGGGTCGGGAGCGCCTGGGGCCAACGTCCTGACTTTC. Amino acids: CATRGSGAPGANVLTF.

The chain couples TRBV27 to TRBJ2-2, with D unresolved. The V end lost 2 bases, the J end lost 5 bases, and 6 bases lay between the germline ends. The CDR3 is 13 amino acids. Germline CDR1 MNHEY, CDR2 SMNVEV (reference sequence). In DNA form, the CDR3 reads TGTGCCAGCAGTTTAAGTCGAACCGGGGAGCTGTTTTTT. As protein: CASSLSRTGELFF.

The chain employs TRBV2 and TRBJ2-7; D gene ambiguous. The CDR3 has 14 amino acids. The germline V and J ends were trimmed by 2 bases and 4 bases, with 12 bases remaining between them. Germline V gives CDR1 SNHLY, CDR2 FYNNEI. CDR3 residues: CASSEWYTPYEQYF. DNA for the CDR3: TGTGCCAGCAGTGAATGGTATACCCCATACGAGCAGTACTTC.

This clone was recorded once. The rearrangement uses TRBV18 and TRBJ2-7; unclear D gene. CDR3 size: 13 residues. Deletions cut 4 bases from V and 2 bases from J, with 9 bases between. CDR1 KGHSH and CDR2 LQKENI come from the germline V gene. The CDR3 is CASSRAGTYEQYF. CDR3 DNA: TGTGCCAGCTCACGGGCCGGAACCTACGAGCAGTACTTC.

V is TRBV7-9 and J is TRBJ1-2; D uncertain. The V end lost 5 bases, the J end lost 4 bases, and 14 bases lay between the germline ends. Germline V lookup: CDR1 SEHNR, CDR2 FQNEAQ (reference sequence). This CDR3 region has 14 residues. The CDR3 region has the DNA TGTGCCAGCAGCCCGGGTCTTAAGGGCTATGGCTACACCTTC. Amino acid sequence: CASSPGLKGYGYTF.

The chain links TRBV4-2 to TRBJ1-2, with D tentatively TRBD1 (5 bases). CDR1 and CDR2 (germline): LGHNA, YNFKEQ. V lost 8 bases and J lost 4, with 14 bases in between. The CDR3 contains 13 residues. The CDR3 nucleotides read TGTGCCAGCTTCGGAGGAGGGGCCTATGGCTACACCTTC. It specifies CASFGGGAYGYTF.

This chain uses TRBV5-4 with TRBJ2-2, with a possible D match to TRBD1 (8 bases). Germline V CDR1 and CDR2: SGHNT, YYREEE (reference sequence). CDR3 length: 17 residues. With 0 bases removed from V and 3 bases from J, the gap between germline ends came to 15 bases. DNA for the CDR3: TGTGCCAGCAGCTTGGACAGGGGGGGGTACGACACCGGGGAGCTGTTTTTT. Its translation: CASSLDRGGYDTGELFF.

The genes are TRBV7-6 and TRBJ1-5, with D possibly being TRBD1 (6 bases). From germline, CDR1 is SGHVS and CDR2 FNYEAQ. The CDR3 loop spans 16 amino acids. The ends were cut back, 4 bases at V and 0 bases at J, with 13 bases in the middle. CDR3 in DNA: TGTGCCAGCAGCTCCCGGACAGTTAATAGCAATCAGCCCCAGCATTTT. Translation: CASSSRTVNSNQPQHF.

This clone occurred once. In DNA, the CDR3 is TGTGCCAGCACCCTCCAGGACAGGGGGCTGGACGAGCAGTACTTC. This gives the protein CASTLQDRGLDEQYF. The chain has TRBV7-9 and TRBJ2-7; 11 bases map to TRBD1. The CDR3 length is 15 residues. CDR1 and CDR2 (germline): SEHNR, FQNEAQ (reference sequence). The junction had 10 bases not matched to a gene; V was cut back by 7 bases and J by 5 bases.

The chain uses TRBV6-5 and TRBJ1-1; D perhaps matches TRBD1 (5 bases). The V gene's germline CDR1 is MNHEY and CDR2 SVGAGI. The CDR3 covers 16 residues. V was trimmed by 2 bases and J by 3 bases, leaving 16 bases between them. The CDR3 DNA follows: TGTGCCAGCAGTTACCCCCCTCGAGGGGATGACACTGAAGCTTTCTTT. Protein: CASSYPPRGDDTEAFF.

V gene TRBV6-6 combines with J gene TRBJ1-6; D is unresolved. Germline CDR1 is MNHNY and CDR2 is SVGAGI (reference sequence). The V end was cut by 4 bases, the J end by 10 bases, with 17 bases between. The CDR3 totals 15 residues. The CDR3 region is CASSSRVRSGSPLHF. The CDR3 bases are TGTGCCAGCAGTTCCCGGGTCCGATCGGGATCACCCCTCCACTTT.

This clone was recorded a few times. This chain connects TRBV19 to TRBJ1-5, with D perhaps TRBD1 (6 bases). The CDR3 consists of 17 residues. Trimming took off 5 bases at V and 2 bases at J, with 19 bases between the two ends. Germline CDR1 LNHDA, CDR2 SQIVND (reference sequence). The CDR3, as DNA: TGTGCCAGTAGTCAACCCGTTGGGGGGGCTGGCAATCAGCCCCAGCATTTT. It codes for CASSQPVGGAGNQPQHF.

The chain recombines TRBV19 with TRBJ2-7; D perhaps matches TRBD2 (6 bases). V gave up 2 bases and J gave up 5 bases, with 16 bases separating them. There are 15 residues in the CDR3. Germline CDR1 LNHDA, CDR2 SQIVND (reference sequence). The CDR3 DNA is TGTGCCAGTAGTATATTGCGGGATAGCACCCACGAGCAGTACTTC. Translation gives CASSILRDSTHEQYF.

This clone was seen only a few times. The chain couples TRBV20-1 to TRBJ2-1; D is uncertain. The CDR3 totals 11 residues. Germline V gene lookup returns CDR1 DFQATT and CDR2 SNEGSKA (reference sequence). V was shortened by 2 bases and J by 8 bases, with 7 bases between the two germline ends. CDR3 region: CSARPMDEQFF. The CDR3 DNA reads TGCAGTGCTAGACCGATGGATGAGCAGTTCTTC.

This clone has just one count. The rearrangement uses TRBV25-1 and TRBJ1-2; 10 bases align to TRBD1. This CDR3 region has 14 residues. Germline trimming cut 4 bases from V and 5 bases from J; bases unmatched to any gene: 4. Germline V CDR1 and CDR2: MGHDK, SYGVNS. The CDR3, as DNA: TGTGCCAGCAGTGGACAGGGGGCCTGGTATGGCTACACCTTC. It specifies CASSGQGAWYGYTF.

The rearrangement uses TRBV27 and TRBJ2-7; D remains unclear. The CDR3 spans 12 residues. Per the germline V gene, CDR1 is MNHEY and CDR2 is SMNVEV (reference sequence). Trimming took 6 bases from V and 0 from J, leaving 6 bases between them. The CDR3 protein is CASSPSSYEQYF. Here the CDR3 DNA reads TGTGCCAGCAGCCCCAGCTCCTACGAGCAGTACTTC.

This chain connects TRBV2 to TRBJ2-1; possibly TRBD1 or TRBD2 for D (7 bases each). V was cut by 2 bases and J by 4 bases, with 18 bases left in between. This CDR3 contains 17 residues. Germline-derived CDR1 and CDR2 are SNHLY and FYNNEI. The CDR3 DNA reads as TGTGCCAGCAGTGAATTAGGTGACAGGGAGGGATACAATGAGCAGTTCTTC. Translated, it gives CASSELGDREGYNEQFF.

This rearrangement joins TRBV12-5 to TRBJ1-1, with TRBD1 as a possible D gene (5 bases). Germline values: CDR1 LGHNT, CDR2 FRNRAP. The CDR3 is made up of 14 amino acids. V dropped 5 bases and J dropped 0 bases, with 10 bases sitting between them. The CDR3 region has the DNA TGTGCTAGTGGTGGGACCCTCATGAACACTGAAGCTTTCTTT. As protein: CASGGTLMNTEAFF. The full variable domain, rest sourced from reference TRBV12-5 and TRBJ1-1, is DARVTQTPRHKVTEMGQEVTMRCQPILGHNTVFWYRQTMMQGLELLAYFRNRAPLDDSGMPKDRFSAEMPDATLATLKIQPSEPRDSAVYFCASGGTLMNTEAFFGQGTRLTVV.

The sample holds one count of this clone. The rearrangement uses TRBV10-1 and TRBJ2-2, with 13 bases that match TRBD2. The germline CDR1 and CDR2 sequences are WNHNN and SYGVQD (reference sequence). Trimming took 4 bases from V and 4 from J; bases not matched to a gene: 6. CDR3 length: 17 amino acids. The CDR3 nucleotides are TGCGCCAGCAGTGGCCCTGGACTAGCGGGAGCCACCGGGGAGCTGTTTTTT. Its protein product is CASSGPGLAGATGELFF.

This clone was seen only a few times. This rearrangement joins TRBV2 to TRBJ1-2; a possible D gene is TRBD1 (5 bases). The CDR3 has 11 residues. The germline gives CDR1 SNHLY, CDR2 FYNNEI. V lost 6 bases, J lost 3 bases, and 5 bases lay in between. Written as DNA, the CDR3 is TGTGCCAGCAGGGGGGACTATGGCTACACCTTC. This encodes CASRGDYGYTF. Using reference TRBV2 and TRBJ1-2 for the parts outside the CDR3, the full variable domain is EPEVTQTPSHQVTQMGQEVILRCVPISNHLYFYWYRQILGQKVEFLVSFYNNEISEKSEIFDDQFSVERPDGSNFTLKIRSTKLEDSAMYFCASRGDYGYTFGSGTRLTVV.

The chain employs TRBV9 and TRBJ1-1; no clear D gene. This CDR3 is built from 14 residues. V lost 0 bases and J lost 0, with 6 bases in between. CDR1 and CDR2 from the germline V gene are SGDLS and YYNGEE. CDR3 bases: TGTGCCAGCAGCGTAGCGTTGGTGAACACTGAAGCTTTCTTT. Translated, it gives CASSVALVNTEAFF.

Points on this clone: The same CDR3 is also encoded by other DNA sequences in this sample. The CDR3 loop is CASSGGTGETQYF. The CDR3 bases are TGCGCCAGCAGCGGGGGGACAGGGGAGACCCAGTACTTC. This sequence joins TRBV5-1 and TRBJ2-5; 9 nucleotides agree with TRBD1. J gave up 5 bases and V 4 bases, and 3 bases lay outside the gene matches. Per germline, CDR1 SGHRS and CDR2 YFSETQ. CDR3 length: 13 residues.